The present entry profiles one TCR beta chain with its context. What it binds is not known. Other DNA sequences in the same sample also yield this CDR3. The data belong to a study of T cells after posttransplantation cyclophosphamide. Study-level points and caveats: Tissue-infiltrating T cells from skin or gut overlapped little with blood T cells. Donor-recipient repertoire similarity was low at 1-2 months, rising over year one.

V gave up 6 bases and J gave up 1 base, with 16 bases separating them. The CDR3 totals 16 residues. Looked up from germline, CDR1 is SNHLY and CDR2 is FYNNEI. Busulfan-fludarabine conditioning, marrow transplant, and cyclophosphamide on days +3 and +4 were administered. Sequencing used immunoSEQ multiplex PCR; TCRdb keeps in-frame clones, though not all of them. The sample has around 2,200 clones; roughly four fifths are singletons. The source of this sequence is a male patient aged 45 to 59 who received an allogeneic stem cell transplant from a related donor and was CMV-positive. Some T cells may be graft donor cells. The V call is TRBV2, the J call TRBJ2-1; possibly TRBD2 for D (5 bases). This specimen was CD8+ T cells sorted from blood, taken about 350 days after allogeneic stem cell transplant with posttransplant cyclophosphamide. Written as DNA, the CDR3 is TGTGCCAGCAGGGGGTTGGTGGGAGCGTCCTACAATGAGCAGTTCTTC. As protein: CASRGLVGASYNEQFF.